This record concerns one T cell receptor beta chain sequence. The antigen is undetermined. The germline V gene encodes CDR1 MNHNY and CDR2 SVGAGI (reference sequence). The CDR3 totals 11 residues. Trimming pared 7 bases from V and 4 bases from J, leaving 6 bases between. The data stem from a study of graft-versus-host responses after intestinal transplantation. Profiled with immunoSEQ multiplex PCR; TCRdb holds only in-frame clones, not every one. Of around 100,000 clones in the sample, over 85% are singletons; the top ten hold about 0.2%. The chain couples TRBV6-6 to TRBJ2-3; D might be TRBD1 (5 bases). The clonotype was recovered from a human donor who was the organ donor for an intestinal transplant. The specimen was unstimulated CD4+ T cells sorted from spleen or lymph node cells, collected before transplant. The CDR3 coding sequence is TGTGCCAGCACACAGGCAGATACGCAGTATTTT. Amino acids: CASTQADTQYF.